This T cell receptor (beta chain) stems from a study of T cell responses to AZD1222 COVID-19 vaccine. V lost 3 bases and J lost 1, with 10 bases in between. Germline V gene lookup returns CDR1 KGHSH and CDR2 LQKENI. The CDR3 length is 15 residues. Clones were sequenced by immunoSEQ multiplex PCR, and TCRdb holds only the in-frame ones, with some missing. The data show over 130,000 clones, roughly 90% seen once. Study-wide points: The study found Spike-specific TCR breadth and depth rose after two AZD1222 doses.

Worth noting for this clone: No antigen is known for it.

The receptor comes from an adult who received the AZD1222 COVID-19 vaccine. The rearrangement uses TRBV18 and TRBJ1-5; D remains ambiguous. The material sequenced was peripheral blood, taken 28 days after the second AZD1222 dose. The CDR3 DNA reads TGTGCCAGCTCACCCCCAACGGGGAGCAATCAGCCCCAGCATTTT. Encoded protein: CASSPPTGSNQPQHF.